The 9 T cell receptor beta chains presented below share a single source sample, sequenced in a study of response to subunit inactivated influenza vaccine (dated by TCRdb to 2016 to 2019). The method was RT-PCR. TCRdb shows the sequencer as Illumina HiSeq 2500. The public reads were quality trimmed at Q25 with fastp and then assembled into clones with MiXCR by TCRdb, keeping productive beta chains. Each entry merges the rows of one CDR3 protein and shows their most common DNA and genes. Within this sample are more than 150,000 distinct CDR3 sequences, with around 9% of them counted one time only. Jointly, the top ten make up roughly 11% of the sample. The sample consisted of non-naive T cells sorted from PBMCs, taken on the day of vaccination. The cell subset or site label of this sample denotes: memory T cell fraction. The source of these receptors is a man between 45 and 60 years old who received an inactivated influenza vaccine. Donor details come from another sample of the same person, matched by shared clones.

This clonotype turned up a few times. This chain uses TRBV15 with TRBJ2-2; D is possibly TRBD1 (6 bases). Trimming stripped 1 base from V and 4 bases from J, with 10 bases between. CDR3 length: 15 amino acids. Germline CDR1 LNHNV, CDR2 YYDKDF (reference sequence). CDR3 residues: CATSRGQASTGELFF. As DNA, the CDR3 is TGTGCCACCAGCAGAGGACAGGCGTCCACCGGGGAGCTGTTTTTT.

This clonotype was detected only a few times. The chain carries TRBV6-5 and TRBJ2-4; unclear D gene. Per germline, CDR1 MNHEY and CDR2 SVGAGI. The CDR3 length is 17 residues. With 0 bases removed from V and 1 base from J, the gap between germline ends came to 13 bases. The CDR3 nucleotides read TGTGCCAGCAGTTACTCGTATTTGGCAACGGCCAAAAACATTCAGTACTTC. As protein: CASSYSYLATAKNIQYF.

The chain is built from TRBV7-8 and TRBJ2-2; D might be TRBD1 or TRBD2, each matching 5 bases. V dropped 2 bases and J dropped 2 bases, with 9 bases sitting between them. Germline loops: CDR1 SGHVS, CDR2 FQNEAQ. CDR3 size: 15 residues. The DNA of the CDR3 is TGTGCCAGCAGCTTATTTGGGGACAACACCGGGGAGCTGTTTTTT. Translated: CASSLFGDNTGELFF. The complete variable domain, with remaining parts taken from reference TRBV7-8 and TRBJ2-2, reads GAGVSQSPRYKVAKRGQDVALRCDPISGHVSLFWYQQALGQGPEFLTYFQNEAQLDKSGLPSDRFFAERPEGSVSTLKIQRTQQEDSAVYLCASSLFGDNTGELFFGEGSRLTVL.

This chain joins TRBV4-3 and TRBJ2-1; 10 bases line up with TRBD2. V was pared by 0 bases and J by 5 bases, with 10 bases of the junction left unmatched. CDR1 is LGHNA, CDR2 YSLEER, per germline. This CDR3 comprises 18 residues. The CDR3 loop reads CASSQDWGLAGANNEQFF. The CDR3 nucleotides are TGCGCCAGCAGCCAAGATTGGGGCCTAGCGGGGGCCAACAATGAGCAGTTCTTC.

V is TRBV19 and J is TRBJ2-1, with D hard to call. The length of the CDR3 is 15 residues. CDR1 is LNHDA, CDR2 SQIVND, per germline (reference sequence). V was trimmed by 3 bases and J by 0 bases, leaving 9 bases between them. The CDR3, as DNA: TGTGCCAGTAGTATTGGGGTCGGCTCCTACAATGAGCAGTTCTTC. It codes for CASSIGVGSYNEQFF.

J is TRBJ1-1 and V is TRBV4-2; D is perhaps TRBD1 (5 bases). Germline lookup yields CDR1 LGHNA and CDR2 YNFKEQ. Trimming removed 0 bases at V and 4 bases at J, with 18 bases between. The CDR3 consists of 17 residues. The CDR3 loop reads CASSQEARSSRGTEAFF. CDR3 DNA: TGTGCCAGCAGCCAAGAAGCAAGGTCGTCGAGGGGCACTGAAGCTTTCTTT.

This clonotype was observed a few times. The J gene is TRBJ2-6, the V gene TRBV5-1; TRBD1 matches 9 bases. CDR3 length: 18 residues. The junction had 6 bases not matched to a gene; V was cut back by 0 bases and J by 2 bases. The germline gives CDR1 SGHRS, CDR2 YFSETQ. The CDR3 coding sequence is TGCGCCAGCAGCTTGGGCCGACAGGGGGTCCCTGGGGCCAACGTCCTGACTTTC. Translated: CASSLGRQGVPGANVLTF. The full variable domain, completed using reference TRBV5-1 and TRBJ2-6, is KAGVTQTPRYLIKTRGQQVTLSCSPISGHRSVSWYQQTPGQGLQFLFEYFSETQRNKGNFPGRFSGRQFSNSRSEMNVSTLELGDSALYLCASSLGRQGVPGANVLTFGAGSRLTVL.

At least ten counts were recorded for this clonotype. Here the CDR3 reads CAISLDPANTGELFF. The CDR3 nucleotides are TGTGCCATCAGTCTGGACCCAGCGAACACCGGGGAGCTGTTTTTT. The chain links TRBV10-3 to TRBJ2-2; no firm D call. There are 15 residues in the CDR3. Trimming removed 5 bases at V and 0 bases at J, with 10 bases between. From germline, CDR1 is ENHRY and CDR2 SYGVKD.

The table lists this clonotype with a few counts. The V call is TRBV3-1, the J call TRBJ2-7; TRBD1 matches 7 bases. The trim removed 1 base at V and 6 bases at J, leaving 0 bases unmatched. The CDR3 has 12 amino acids. The germline V gene has CDR1 LGHDT and CDR2 YNNKEL (reference sequence). CDR3 loop: CASSQAGGEQYF. The CDR3 nucleotides read TGTGCCAGCAGCCAAGCAGGGGGCGAGCAGTACTTC.